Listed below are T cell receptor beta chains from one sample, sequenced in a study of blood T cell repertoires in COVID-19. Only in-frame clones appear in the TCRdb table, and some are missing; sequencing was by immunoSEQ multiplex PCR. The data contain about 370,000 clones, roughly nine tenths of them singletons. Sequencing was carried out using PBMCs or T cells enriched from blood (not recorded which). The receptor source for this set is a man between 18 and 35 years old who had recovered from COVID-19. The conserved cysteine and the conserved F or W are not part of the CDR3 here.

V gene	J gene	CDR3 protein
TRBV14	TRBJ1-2	ASSQDWAGGYT
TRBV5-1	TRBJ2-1	ASSLQGTGTSYNEQF
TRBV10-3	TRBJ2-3	AISGRETTAGDTQY
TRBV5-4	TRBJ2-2	ASSRDSSGNTGELF
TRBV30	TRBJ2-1	AWSPGLAGSNEQF
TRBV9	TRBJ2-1	ASSGEYNEQF
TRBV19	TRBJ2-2	ASSPRVVTGELF
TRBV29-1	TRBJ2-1	SVEKAGGGNEQF
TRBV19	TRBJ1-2	ASSIASNYGYT
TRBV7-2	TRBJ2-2	ASSQRGGATGELF
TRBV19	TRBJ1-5	ASTLQGFRQPQH
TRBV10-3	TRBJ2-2	AIGRAGELF
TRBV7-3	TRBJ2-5	ASSFLAGEETQY
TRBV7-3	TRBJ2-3	ASSPLAGTSTDTQY
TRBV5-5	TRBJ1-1	ASSFRQAVTEAF
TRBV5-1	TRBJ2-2	ASNADRGSGELF
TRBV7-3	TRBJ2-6	ASSAGGRVSGANVLT
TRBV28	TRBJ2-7	ASSGLRDWPYEQY
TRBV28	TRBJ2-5	ASIDSLGQETQY
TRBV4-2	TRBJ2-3	ASSQDQQITDTQY
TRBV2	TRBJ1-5	ASSDSGAIQPQH
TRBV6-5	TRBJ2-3	ASMGLAGGLQY
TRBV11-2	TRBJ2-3	ASSSLAGSTDTQY
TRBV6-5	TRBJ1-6	ASSPRDSFSPLH
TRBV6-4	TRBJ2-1	ASSGESSYNEQF
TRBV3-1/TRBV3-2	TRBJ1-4	ASSHIWDRGTEKLF
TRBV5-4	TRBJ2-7	ASSFDRGDEQY
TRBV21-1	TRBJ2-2	ASSISTGELF
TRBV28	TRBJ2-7	ASSSVTYEQY
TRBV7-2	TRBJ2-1	ASSSNSGGYNEQF
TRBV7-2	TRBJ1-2	ASSLAGADYGYT
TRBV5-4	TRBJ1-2	ASSQQANYGYT
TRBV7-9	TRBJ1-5	ASSREGWNQPQH